The T cell receptor (beta chain) under discussion was sequenced for a study of blood T cell repertoires in COVID-19 (dated by TCRdb to between 2020 and 2021). Notes on the research overall: Samples from collaborators originated in the United States, Italy and Spain and spanned both the acute and convalescent phases of COVID-19. The prospective study material was composed of cDNA or gDNA derived from T cells, B-cell-depleted T cells, or PBMCs. The dataset comprised deeply sampled blood TCRbeta repertoires from subjects exposed to, actively infected with, or recovered from COVID-19. The repertoires were released in a freely available public database meant as a resource for research on the immune response to SARS-CoV-2. Samples were obtained from the ongoing ImmuneRACE study (first 160 participants) and from over 1,000 subjects provided by 6 global collaborators. A de-identified subject ID, COVID-19 status, age in years and sex were almost always included in the sample metadata. Where HLA class I and class II types were available, the types were taken from metadata supplied by the sample provider, not from assay-based typing. On the study overall, not on this receptor specifically: Clinical and demographic metadata were provided uncurated, with the amount varying by source and participant.

About this clone: Its antigen has not been determined. No clone much larger than this one lies a single base away; base qualities are absent.

Collaborating institutions collected whole blood in K2EDTA tubes following their own protocols. For TCRbeta analysis, collaborators shipped samples as frozen whole blood, isolated PBMCs, or DNA extracted from either of those sample types. TCRbeta CDR3 regions were amplified from genomic DNA using the immunoSEQ Assay, a bias-controlled multiplex PCR. The paper's data handling went like this. Nucleated cell counts per sample were estimated from amplification of reference gene primers within the assay. Sequence reads were collapsed and filtered to measure the absolute abundance of every unique TCRbeta CDR3 rearrangement. Productive Simpson clonality was computed per sample as the square root of Simpson's diversity index over productive rearrangements. TCRdb limited this immuneACCESS table to in-frame rearrangements with V and J called. A share of clones is missing; checked studies link under half to unresolved V genes, and the rest is unexplained. Clone size and the V and J calls come from that table; the DNA yielded D and trimming. The sample records roughly 53,000 clones, under 90% of which are singletons. Around 28% of the sample belongs to the ten largest clones.

The trim is 0 bases for V and 10 bases for J, with a gap of 8 bases between the germline ends. As encoded in the germline V gene, CDR1 is SGDLS while CDR2 is YYNGEE. The CDR3, cysteine through phenylalanine, is 13 amino acids long. Only the CDR3 region is kept as DNA, spanning 39 bases read in frame from base 1. The receptor chain draws on TRBV9 and TRBJ1-6; 5 matching bases give a weak D call of TRBD1. This TCR derives from a human donor in a cohort sampled during active COVID-19. Sequencing was carried out using peripheral blood. The CDR3 corresponds to CASSVESGSPLHF. The base sequence is TGTGCCAGCAGCGTAGAGTCAGGGTCACCCCTCCACTTT.